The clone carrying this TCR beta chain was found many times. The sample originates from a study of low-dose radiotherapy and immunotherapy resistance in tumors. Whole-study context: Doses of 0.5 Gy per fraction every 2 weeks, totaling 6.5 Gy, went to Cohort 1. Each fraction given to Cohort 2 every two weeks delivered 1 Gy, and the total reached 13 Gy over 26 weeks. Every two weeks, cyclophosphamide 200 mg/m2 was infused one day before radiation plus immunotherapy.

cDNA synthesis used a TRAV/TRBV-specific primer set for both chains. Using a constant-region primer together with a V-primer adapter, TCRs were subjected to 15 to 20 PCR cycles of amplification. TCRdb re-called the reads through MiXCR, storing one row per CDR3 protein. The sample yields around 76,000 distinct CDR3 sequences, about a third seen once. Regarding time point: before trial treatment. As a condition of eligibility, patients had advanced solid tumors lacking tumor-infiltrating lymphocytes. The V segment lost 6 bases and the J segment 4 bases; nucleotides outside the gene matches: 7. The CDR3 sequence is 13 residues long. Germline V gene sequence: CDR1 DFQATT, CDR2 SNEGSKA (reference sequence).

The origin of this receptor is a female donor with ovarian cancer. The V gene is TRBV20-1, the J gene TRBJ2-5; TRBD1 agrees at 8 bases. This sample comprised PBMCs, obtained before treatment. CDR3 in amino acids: CSALDRAGETQYF. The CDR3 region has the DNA TGCAGTGCCCTGGACAGGGCCGGAGAGACCCAGTACTTC.